What follows are 2 T cell receptor beta chains derived from one specimen sequenced in a study of blood T cell repertoires in COVID-19. Here immunoSEQ multiplex PCR was the method, and the copy in TCRdb shows in-frame clones only, minus some. The table shows around 220,000 clones, with approximately 80% occurring only once. Sequencing input: peripheral blood. The receptors shown here come from a man aged 25-40 years with active or convalescent COVID-19.

This clone was observed many times. This rearrangement joins TRBV30 to TRBJ1-6; maybe TRBD1 (6 bases). V was pared by 0 bases and J by 9 bases, with 12 bases between. This CDR3 comprises 14 residues. Germline CDR1 reads GTSNPN; CDR2 reads SVGIG (reference sequence). The CDR3 loop is CAWSVGGARSPLHF. In DNA form, the CDR3 reads TGTGCCTGGAGTGTAGGGGGGGCTCGTTCACCCCTCCACTTT.

The CDR3 sequence: CASSQDPQGETEAFF. CDR3 bases: TGCGCCAGCAGCCAAGATCCACAGGGGGAAACTGAAGCTTTCTTT. The chain is built from TRBV4-3 and TRBJ1-1, with 8 bases identical to TRBD1. This CDR3 has 15 amino acids. V lost 0 bases to trimming and J lost 5 bases; unmatched junction nucleotides: 5. Germline V CDR1 and CDR2: LGHNA, YSLEER.